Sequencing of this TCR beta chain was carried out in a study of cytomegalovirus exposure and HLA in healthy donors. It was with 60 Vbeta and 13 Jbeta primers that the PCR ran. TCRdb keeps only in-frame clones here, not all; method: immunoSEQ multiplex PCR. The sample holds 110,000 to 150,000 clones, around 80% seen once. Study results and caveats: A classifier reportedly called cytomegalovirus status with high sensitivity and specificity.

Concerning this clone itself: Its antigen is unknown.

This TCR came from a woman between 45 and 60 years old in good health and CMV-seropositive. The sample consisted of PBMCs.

The CDR3 DNA reads as TGTGCCAGCAGCGTAGGGCTGGGGGGTAACTATGGCTACACCTTC. Translated, it gives CASSVGLGGNYGYTF. The chain combines TRBV9 with TRBJ1-2; perhaps TRBD1 as D (5 bases). V was pared by 0 bases and J by 1 base, with 10 bases between. Germline V gene lookup returns CDR1 SGDLS and CDR2 YYNGEE. The CDR3 has 15 amino acids.